This TCR beta chain stems from a study of radiation and T cells in renal cell carcinoma. Broader study findings: Without pretreatment biopsies, baseline tumor clonotype presence was undetermined. From baseline, blood top tumor clonotypes peaked at 2 weeks post-radiation.

Sequencing was performed with immunoSEQ multiplex PCR; in TCRdb, only in-frame clones are kept and a portion is missing. This sample has around 130,000 clones, with approximately 90% found just once. With regard to this clone: Its target is not known.

Time point in this sample: blood 2 weeks post-SBRT. Treatment described: 15 Gy SBRT to primary tumor, nephrectomy 4 weeks later. Radiation-treated patients gave blood at baseline, week 2 and week 4. V lost 3 bases and J lost 6; bases outside the gene matches: 6. The germline gives CDR1 SGHAT, CDR2 FQDESV (reference sequence). The CDR3 is made up of 14 amino acids. The chain employs TRBV11-1 and TRBJ1-2; the match to TRBD1 covers 8 bases. The receptor was isolated from a woman in her 70s with renal cell carcinoma. Material: blood, obtained from a patient whose treatment included radiotherapy and nephrectomy. The CDR3, as DNA: TGTGCCAGCAGCTTTCCGCAGGGGGCGAATGGCTACACCTTC. Amino acids: CASSFPQGANGYTF.